The 25 T cell receptor beta chains below were found in one sample sequenced in a study of blood T cell repertoires in COVID-19. Only in-frame clones appear in the TCRdb table, and some are missing; sequencing was by immunoSEQ multiplex PCR. This table holds 250,000 to 350,000 clones, roughly 88% found once. The sequencing input was PBMCs or T cells enriched from blood (not recorded which). The receptors were gathered from a woman aged 25 to 45 who had recovered from COVID-19.

The chain uses TRBV3-1 (or the pseudogene TRBV3-2) and TRBJ2-3; 11 bases line up with TRBD2. The CDR3 totals 16 residues. Per germline, CDR1 LGHDT and CDR2 YNNKEL (reference sequence). V lost 1 base and J lost 4; bases outside the gene matches: 4. The CDR3 DNA is TGTGCCAGCAGCCAAGTTAGCGGGAGGGCCCCAGATACGCAGTATTTT. Translating gives CASSQVSGRAPDTQYF.

This chain links TRBV6-5 with TRBJ1-2, with 8 nucleotides matching TRBD1. V was clipped by 9 bases and J by 4 bases; unmatched bases: 4. This CDR3 comprises 12 residues. CDR1 and CDR2 from the germline V gene are MNHEY and SVGAGI. The CDR3: CASQGQGYGYTF. The CDR3 bases are TGTGCCAGTCAAGGACAGGGCTATGGCTACACCTTC.

The chain is built from TRBV6-5 and TRBJ2-7; 11 bases match TRBD2. J lost 1 base, V lost 6 bases, and 2 bases had no gene match. Germline lookup yields CDR1 MNHEY and CDR2 SVGAGI. The CDR3 consists of 14 residues. The DNA of the CDR3 is TGTGCCAGCAGCCGGACTAGCGGGTCCTACGAGCAGTACTTC. Translated: CASSRTSGSYEQYF.

The chain combines TRBV5-1 with TRBJ2-3, with TRBD1 matching 7 bases. V was pared by 4 bases and J by 1 base, with 3 bases of the junction left unmatched. Germline V lookup: CDR1 SGHRS, CDR2 YFSETQ. The CDR3 runs to 14 residues. The CDR3 spells CASSVGQGTDTQYF. CDR3 nucleotide sequence: TGCGCCAGCAGCGTAGGACAGGGCACAGATACGCAGTATTTT.

This clone was counted once. The chain carries TRBV4-3 and TRBJ2-6, with a possible D match to TRBD1 (5 bases). CDR3 length: 17 amino acids. CDR1 and CDR2 (germline): LGHNA, YSLEER. Trimming took off 0 bases at V and 0 bases at J, with 9 bases between the two ends. CDR3 coding DNA: TGCGCCAGCAGCCAAGACGACAGCATCTCTGGGGCCAACGTCCTGACTTTC. Translated, it gives CASSQDDSISGANVLTF.

This chain links TRBV7-9 with TRBJ1-5; D gene unclear. The germline V gene encodes CDR1 SEHNR and CDR2 FQNEAQ (reference sequence). Trimming took off 11 bases at V and 0 bases at J, with 8 bases between the two ends. This CDR3 has 12 amino acids. CDR3 amino acids: CAGQNSNQPQHF. CDR3 nucleotides: TGTGCCGGCCAGAATAGCAATCAGCCCCAGCATTTT.

This clone was detected only once. This sample includes further DNA sequences coding for the same CDR3. The rearrangement links TRBV3-1 (or the pseudogene TRBV3-2) to TRBJ1-2; D is ambiguous. V shed 1 base and J shed 5 bases, with 8 bases lying between them. Germline CDR1 LGHDT, CDR2 YNNKEL (reference sequence). This CDR3 comprises 13 residues. CDR3: CASSQGGGYGYTF. The CDR3 bases are TGTGCCAGCAGCCAAGGAGGCGGATATGGCTACACCTTC.

This clone has only one observation. The chain employs TRBV28 and TRBJ2-7, with a weak D call TRBD1 (5 bases). CDR3 size: 15 residues. The germline gives CDR1 MDHEN, CDR2 SYDVKM. V was trimmed by 6 bases and J by 0 bases, leaving 15 bases between them. DNA of the CDR3: TGTGCCAGCAGGTTCCCCCAGGGTAGCTCCTACGAGCAGTACTTC. Its translation is CASRFPQGSSYEQYF.

The chain has TRBV25-1 and TRBJ1-2; D ambiguous. There are 16 residues in the CDR3. V dropped 5 bases and J dropped 6 bases, with 22 bases sitting between them. CDR1 and CDR2 from the germline V gene are MGHDK and SYGVNS. The CDR3: CASSRLAGGTENGYTF. DNA of the CDR3: TGTGCCAGCAGTCGCCTCGCGGGTGGCACGGAGAATGGCTACACCTTC.

The DNA of the CDR3 is TGTGCCAGCTCACCGGGACAGGGGGCAGATAACTATGGCTACACCTTC. Its protein product is CASSPGQGADNYGYTF. The chain joins TRBV18 to TRBJ1-2, with 12 bases that match TRBD1. From germline, CDR1 is KGHSH and CDR2 LQKENI. The CDR3 sequence is 16 residues long. Trimming removed 3 bases from V and 1 base from J; junction bases left unmatched: 3.

The chain has TRBV10-1 and TRBJ1-1; TRBD1 matches 8 bases. The CDR3 has 14 residues. Germline trimming cut 5 bases from V and 4 bases from J; bases unmatched to any gene: 6. CDR1 WNHNN and CDR2 SYGVQD come from the germline V gene (reference sequence). The CDR3 protein is CASSLQGEGTEAFF. The CDR3 bases are TGCGCCAGCAGTCTACAGGGGGAAGGCACTGAAGCTTTCTTT.

This clone occurred a few times. The genes are TRBV6-5 and TRBJ1-2, with 12 bases matching TRBD1. Germline CDR1 is MNHEY and CDR2 is SVGAGI. The CDR3 is made up of 15 amino acids. Trimming at V came to 6 bases and at J to 1 base, leaving 3 bases not matched to a gene. CDR3 DNA: TGTGCCAGCAGGGGACAGGGGGCGGGTAACTATGGCTACACCTTC. It codes for CASRGQGAGNYGYTF.

This chain uses TRBV19 with TRBJ2-3; weak D call: TRBD1 (7 bases). V was cut by 2 bases and J by 1 base, with 13 bases left in between. The CDR3 runs to 16 residues. Germline V gene lookup returns CDR1 LNHDA and CDR2 SQIVND (reference sequence). CDR3 coding DNA: TGTGCCAGTAGTATAAGGGGGCCGGGGGGCACAGATACGCAGTATTTT. Its protein product is CASSIRGPGGTDTQYF.

Written as DNA, the CDR3 is TGTGCCAGCAGCCCTAGCTCCGGGACTAGGGGTACGCAGTATTTT. Translated, it gives CASSPSSGTRGTQYF. This chain uses TRBV7-2 with TRBJ2-3, with TRBD2 matching over 8 bases. The CDR3 loop spans 15 amino acids. V dropped 5 bases and J dropped 8; count of bases not matched to a gene: 12. CDR1 and CDR2 (germline): SGHTA, FQGNSA. Filled out from reference TRBV7-2 and TRBJ2-3, the complete variable domain reads GAGVSQSPSNKVTEKGKDVELRCDPISGHTALYWYRQSLGQGLEFLIYFQGNSAPDKSGLPSDRFSAERTGGSVSTLTIQRTQQEDSAVYLCASSPSSGTRGTQYFGPGTRLTVL.

V and J are TRBV6-1 and TRBJ2-7, with 8 bases fitting TRBD2. With 2 bases clipped from V and 5 bases from J, the junction kept 14 bases outside the gene matches. Germline V lookup: CDR1 MNHNS, CDR2 SASEGT. CDR3 length equals 17 residues. The CDR3 DNA sequence: TGTGCCAGCAGTGAACGGTGGAGCGGGAGCTCGTCCAACGAGCAGTACTTC. Translation: CASSERWSGSSSNEQYF.

The rearrangement joins TRBV9 to TRBJ2-3, with 7 bases matching TRBD1. V lost 0 bases to trimming and J lost 6 bases; unmatched junction nucleotides: 7. Germline CDR1 and CDR2: SGDLS and YYNGEE. The CDR3 contains 15 residues. The CDR3 DNA reads as TGTGCCAGCAGCGTAGGCCACGCCAGGGGGGATACGCAGTATTTT. Residues: CASSVGHARGDTQYF.

A few counts support this clone. The chain carries TRBV2 and TRBJ1-1; 11 bases map to TRBD1. This CDR3 spans 14 amino acids. Germline values: CDR1 SNHLY, CDR2 FYNNEI. The V and J ends lost 6 bases and 4 bases, in that order; junction bases with no gene match: 4. CDR3 sequence reads: CASRWTGGGTEAFF. The CDR3 DNA follows: TGTGCCAGCAGATGGACAGGGGGCGGCACTGAAGCTTTCTTT.

V is TRBV5-1 and J is TRBJ1-1; 7 positions agree with TRBD1. Per the germline V gene, CDR1 is SGHRS and CDR2 is YFSETQ. This CDR3 comprises 14 residues. Trimming at V came to 2 bases and at J to 1 base, leaving 2 bases not matched to a gene. As DNA, the CDR3 is TGCGCCAGCAGCTTTAACAGGGGGAACACTGAAGCTTTCTTT. Translated, it gives CASSFNRGNTEAFF.

V and J are TRBV6-5 and TRBJ2-7; weak D call: TRBD2 (6 bases). CDR3 length: 15 residues. Trimming left V 0 bases short and J 0 bases short, with 9 bases between. CDR1 is MNHEY, CDR2 SVGAGI, per germline. The CDR3 nucleotides are TGTGCCAGCAGTTACTCACGGGGGAGCTCCTACGAGCAGTACTTC. Amino acid sequence: CASSYSRGSSYEQYF.

The chain is built from TRBV4-1 and TRBJ2-4, with 14 bases matching TRBD2. CDR1 MGHRA and CDR2 YSYEKL come from the germline V gene. Trimming removed 1 base from V and 1 base from J; junction bases left unmatched: 3. The CDR3 is 18 amino acids. This CDR3 is CASSQGLAGGQAKNIQYF. CDR3 sequence (DNA): TGCGCCAGCAGCCAAGGACTAGCGGGGGGGCAGGCCAAAAACATTCAGTACTTC.

The gene calls are TRBV5-6 and TRBJ1-2; 7 nucleotides agree with TRBD1. J gave up 5 bases and V 7 bases, and 17 bases lay outside the gene matches. The V gene's germline CDR1 is SGHDT and CDR2 YYEEEE. The CDR3 extends over 16 amino acids. The CDR3 reads CASLLLSGSTGYGYTF. CDR3 DNA: TGTGCCAGCCTTCTTTTGAGTGGTTCGACAGGGTATGGCTACACCTTC.

V gene TRBV4-3 combines with J gene TRBJ2-3, with a tentative D call TRBD1 (6 bases). Germline V gene lookup returns CDR1 LGHNA and CDR2 YSLEER. The CDR3 sequence is 15 residues long. Trimming stripped 5 bases from V and 1 base from J, with 13 bases between. The CDR3 bases are TGCGCCAGCAGCGAGCTACGGACAGGCACAGATACGCAGTATTTT. Translation gives CASSELRTGTDTQYF.

The genes are TRBV7-2 and TRBJ1-1, with TRBD1 matching over 10 bases. This CDR3 region has 15 residues. The V and J ends lost 5 bases and 5 bases, in that order; junction bases with no gene match: 8. The germline gives CDR1 SGHTA, CDR2 FQGNSA. DNA for the CDR3: TGTGCCAGCAGCCCCGCGACAGGGGGCCGGACTGAAGCTTTCTTT. This encodes CASSPATGGRTEAFF.

This clone was counted a single time. This chain uses TRBV7-3 with TRBJ2-3; TRBD2 matches at 7 bases. The J segment lost 2 bases and the V segment lost 6 bases, leaving 2 bases of the junction unmatched. From germline, CDR1 is SGHTA and CDR2 FQGTGA. The CDR3 extends over 13 amino acids. The CDR3 sequence is CASRSGVTDTQYF. The CDR3 coding sequence is TGTGCCAGCAGAAGCGGGGTCACAGATACGCAGTATTTT.

This clone has only one observation. The chain uses TRBV5-1 and TRBJ2-7; 8 nucleotides align to TRBD1. Looked up from germline, CDR1 is SGHRS and CDR2 is YFSETQ. This CDR3 contains 16 residues. Unmatched junction bases numbered 12, after V lost 7 bases and J lost 0 bases. CDR3 sequence: CASSTDRDRNSYEQYF. The CDR3, as DNA: TGCGCCAGCTCTACGGACCGGGACAGGAACTCCTACGAGCAGTACTTC.